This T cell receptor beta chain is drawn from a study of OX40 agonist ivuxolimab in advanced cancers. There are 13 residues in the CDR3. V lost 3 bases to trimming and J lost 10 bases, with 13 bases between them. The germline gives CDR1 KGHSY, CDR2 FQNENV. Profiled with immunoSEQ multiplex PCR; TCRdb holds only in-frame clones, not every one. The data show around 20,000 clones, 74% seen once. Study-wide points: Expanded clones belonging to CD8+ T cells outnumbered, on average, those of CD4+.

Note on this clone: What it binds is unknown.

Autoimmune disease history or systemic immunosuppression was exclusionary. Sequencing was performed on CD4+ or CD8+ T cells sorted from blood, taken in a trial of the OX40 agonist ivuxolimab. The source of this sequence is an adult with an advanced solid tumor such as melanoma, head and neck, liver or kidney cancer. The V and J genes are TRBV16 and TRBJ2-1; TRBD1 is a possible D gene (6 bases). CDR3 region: CASSQGARVEQFF. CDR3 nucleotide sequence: TGTGCCAGCAGCCAGGGGGCTAGGGTCGAGCAGTTCTTC.